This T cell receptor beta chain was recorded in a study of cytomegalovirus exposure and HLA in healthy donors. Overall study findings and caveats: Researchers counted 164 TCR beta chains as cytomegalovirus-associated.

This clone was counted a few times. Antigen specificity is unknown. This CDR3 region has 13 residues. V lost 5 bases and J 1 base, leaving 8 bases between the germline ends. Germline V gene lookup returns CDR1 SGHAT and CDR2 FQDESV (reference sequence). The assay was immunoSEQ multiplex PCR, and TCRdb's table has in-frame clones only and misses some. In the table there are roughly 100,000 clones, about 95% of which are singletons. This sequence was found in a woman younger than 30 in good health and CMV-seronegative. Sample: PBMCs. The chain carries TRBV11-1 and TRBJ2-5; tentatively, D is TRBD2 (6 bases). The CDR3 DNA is TGTGCCAGCAGCCACGGGGGCCAAGAGACCCAGTACTTC. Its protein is CASSHGGQETQYF.